This TCR beta chain was profiled in a study of CD8 T cells in Susac syndrome. Study results and caveats: The study recognized that the number of individuals in its TCR sequencing and HLA analysis was relatively small.

As concerns this clonotype: Antigen unknown.

FACS was used to enrich TEMRA cells, whereas the CD8+ and CD4+ T cells were obtained by negative isolation. cDNA came from approximately 0.5 to 1 ug RNA primed by random hexamers. Multiplex immunoSEQ PCR targeted 54 Vbeta and 13 Jbeta TCR beta segments. TCRdb called the immunoSEQ multiplex PCR reads again in MiXCR, with one record for every CDR3 protein. The sample comprises roughly 120,000 distinct CDR3 sequences, more than 85% of which are singletons, and roughly 0.31% rests with the top ten. The CDR3 has 13 residues. Looked up from germline, CDR1 is MNHEY and CDR2 is SVGAGI. Between the trimmed V and J ends, which lost 2 bases and 4 bases, there was a span of 9 bases.

This clonotype was sampled from a human donor with multiple sclerosis. The sample taken for sequencing was CD8+ T cells from PBMCs. The chain uses TRBV6-5 and TRBJ2-7; possible D gene TRBD2, 5 bases. CDR3 protein: CASSYDPGYEQYF. In DNA, the CDR3 is TGTGCCAGCAGTTACGATCCGGGGTACGAGCAGTACTTC.